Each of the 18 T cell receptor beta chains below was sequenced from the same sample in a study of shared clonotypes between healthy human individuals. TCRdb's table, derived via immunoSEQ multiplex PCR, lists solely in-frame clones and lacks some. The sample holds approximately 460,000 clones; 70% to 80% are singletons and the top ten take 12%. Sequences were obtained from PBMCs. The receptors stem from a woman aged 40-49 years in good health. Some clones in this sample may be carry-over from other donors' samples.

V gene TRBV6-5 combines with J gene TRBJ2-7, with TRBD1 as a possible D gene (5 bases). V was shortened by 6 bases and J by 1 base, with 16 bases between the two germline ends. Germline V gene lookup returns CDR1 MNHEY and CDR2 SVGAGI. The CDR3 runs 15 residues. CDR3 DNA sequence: TGTGCCAGCAGACCCTCGACAGCTCCGTCCTACGAGCAGTACTTC. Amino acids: CASRPSTAPSYEQYF.

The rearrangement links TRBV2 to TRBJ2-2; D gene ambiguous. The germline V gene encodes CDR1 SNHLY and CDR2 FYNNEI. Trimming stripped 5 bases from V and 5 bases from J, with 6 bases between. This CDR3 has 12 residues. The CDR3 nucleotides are TGTGCCAGCAGTTGGCTTACCGGGGAGCTGTTTTTT. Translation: CASSWLTGELFF.

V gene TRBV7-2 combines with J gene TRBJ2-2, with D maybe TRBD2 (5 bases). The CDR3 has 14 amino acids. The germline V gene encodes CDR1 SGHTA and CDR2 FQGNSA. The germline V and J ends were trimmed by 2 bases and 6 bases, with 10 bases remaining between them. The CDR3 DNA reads TGTGCCAGCAGCTTATACGGGGAATCCGGGGAGCTGTTTTTT. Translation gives CASSLYGESGELFF.

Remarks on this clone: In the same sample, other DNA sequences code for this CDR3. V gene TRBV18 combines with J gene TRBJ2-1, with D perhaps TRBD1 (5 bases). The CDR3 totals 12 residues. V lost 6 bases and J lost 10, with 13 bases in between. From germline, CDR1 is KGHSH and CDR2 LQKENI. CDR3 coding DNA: TGTGCCAGCTCCCCCGACAGTAGAGAGCAGTTCTTC. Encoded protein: CASSPDSREQFF.

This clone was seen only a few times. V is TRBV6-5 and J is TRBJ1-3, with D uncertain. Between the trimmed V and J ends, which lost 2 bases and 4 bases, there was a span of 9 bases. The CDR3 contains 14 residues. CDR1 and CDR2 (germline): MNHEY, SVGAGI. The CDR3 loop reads CASSYGGRGNTIYF. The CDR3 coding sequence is TGTGCCAGCAGTTACGGTGGGCGCGGAAACACCATATATTTT.

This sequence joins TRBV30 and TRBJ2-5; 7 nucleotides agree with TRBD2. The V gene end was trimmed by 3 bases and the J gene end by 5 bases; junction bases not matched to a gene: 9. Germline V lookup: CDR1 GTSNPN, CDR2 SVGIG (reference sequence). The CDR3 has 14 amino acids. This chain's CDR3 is CAWSRGGGKETQYF. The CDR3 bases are TGTGCCTGGAGCCGTGGGGGGGGGAAGGAGACCCAGTACTTC.

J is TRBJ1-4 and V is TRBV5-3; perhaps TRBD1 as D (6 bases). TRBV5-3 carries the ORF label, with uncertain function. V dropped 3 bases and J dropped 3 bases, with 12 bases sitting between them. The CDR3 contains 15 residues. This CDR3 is CARSYTGKANEKLFF. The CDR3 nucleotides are TGTGCCAGAAGCTACACAGGGAAAGCTAATGAAAAACTGTTTTTT.

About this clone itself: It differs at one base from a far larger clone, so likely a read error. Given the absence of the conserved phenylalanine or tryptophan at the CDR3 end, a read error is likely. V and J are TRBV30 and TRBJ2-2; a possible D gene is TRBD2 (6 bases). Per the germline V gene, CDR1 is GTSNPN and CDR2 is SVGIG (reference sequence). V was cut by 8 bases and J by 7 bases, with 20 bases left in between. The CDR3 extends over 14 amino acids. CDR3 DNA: TGTGCCACGGAGAGTGGGGTGGGAGGCGGGGAGCTGTTTTCT. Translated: CATESGVGGGELFS.

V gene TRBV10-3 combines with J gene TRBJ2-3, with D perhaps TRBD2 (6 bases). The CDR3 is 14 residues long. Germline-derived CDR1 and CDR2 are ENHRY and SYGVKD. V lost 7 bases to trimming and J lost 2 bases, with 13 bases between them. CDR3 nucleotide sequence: TGTGCCATCAAGGAGGGAAAGGCCACAGATACGCAGTATTTT. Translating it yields CAIKEGKATDTQYF.

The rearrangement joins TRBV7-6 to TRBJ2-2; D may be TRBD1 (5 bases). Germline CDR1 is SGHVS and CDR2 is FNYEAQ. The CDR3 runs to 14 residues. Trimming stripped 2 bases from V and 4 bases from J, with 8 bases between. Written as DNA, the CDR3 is TGTGCCAGCAGCTTACTGCAGGGCACCGGGGAGCTGTTTTTT. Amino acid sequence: CASSLLQGTGELFF. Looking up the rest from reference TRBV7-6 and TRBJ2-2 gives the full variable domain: GAGVSQSPRYKVTKRGQDVALRCDPISGHVSLYWYRQALGQGPEFLTYFNYEAQQDKSGLPNDRFSAERPEGSISTLTIQRTEQRDSAMYRCASSLLQGTGELFFGEGSRLTVL.

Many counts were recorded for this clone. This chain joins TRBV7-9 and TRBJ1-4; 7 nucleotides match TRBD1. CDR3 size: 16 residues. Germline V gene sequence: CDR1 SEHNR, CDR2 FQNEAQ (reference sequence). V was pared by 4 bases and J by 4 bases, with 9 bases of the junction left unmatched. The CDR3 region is CASSSAGQGDNEKLFF. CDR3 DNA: TGTGCCAGCAGCTCCGCTGGGCAGGGGGATAATGAAAAACTGTTTTTT.

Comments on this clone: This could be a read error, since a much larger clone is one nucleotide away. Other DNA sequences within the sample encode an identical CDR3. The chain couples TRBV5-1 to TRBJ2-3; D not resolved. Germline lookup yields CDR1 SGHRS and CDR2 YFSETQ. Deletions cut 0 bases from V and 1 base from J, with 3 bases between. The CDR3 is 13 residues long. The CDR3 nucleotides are TGCGCCAGCAGCTTGGTCGGCACAGATACGCAGTATTTT. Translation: CASSLVGTDTQYF.

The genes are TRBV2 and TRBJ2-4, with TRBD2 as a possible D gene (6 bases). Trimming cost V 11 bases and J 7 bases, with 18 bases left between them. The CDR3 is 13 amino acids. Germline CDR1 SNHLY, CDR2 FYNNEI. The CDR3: CAGDSRGKNIQYF. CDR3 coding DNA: TGTGCCGGGGACTCCCGGGGTAAGAACATTCAGTACTTC. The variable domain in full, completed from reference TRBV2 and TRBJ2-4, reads EPEVTQTPSHQVTQMGQEVILRCVPISNHLYFYWYRQILGQKVEFLVSFYNNEISEKSEIFDDQFSVERPDGSNFTLKIRSTKLEDSAMYFCAGDSRGKNIQYFGAGTRLSVL.

The CDR3 DNA reads as TGTGCCAGCAGCCCCGGACTAGCGGGGCAGGGGGATACGCAGTATTTT. Translating gives CASSPGLAGQGDTQYF. The V and J genes are TRBV7-9 and TRBJ2-3; 12 bases fit TRBD2. Losses at the gene ends were 5 bases for V and 6 bases for J; bases not matched to a gene: 9. CDR1 is SEHNR, CDR2 FQNEAQ, per germline (reference sequence). The CDR3 totals 16 residues.

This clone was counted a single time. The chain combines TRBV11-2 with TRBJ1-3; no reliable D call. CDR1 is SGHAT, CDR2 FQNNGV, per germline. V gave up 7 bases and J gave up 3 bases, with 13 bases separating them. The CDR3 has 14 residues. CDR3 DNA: TGTGCCAGCACCAGACCGGGAGGTGGAAACACCATATATTTT. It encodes CASTRPGGGNTIYF. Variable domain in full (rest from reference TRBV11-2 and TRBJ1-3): EAGVAQSPRYKIIEKRQSVAFWCNPISGHATLYWYQQILGQGPKLLIQFQNNGVVDDSQLPKDRFSAERLKGVDSTLKIQPAKLEDSAVYLCASTRPGGGNTIYFGEGSWLTVV.

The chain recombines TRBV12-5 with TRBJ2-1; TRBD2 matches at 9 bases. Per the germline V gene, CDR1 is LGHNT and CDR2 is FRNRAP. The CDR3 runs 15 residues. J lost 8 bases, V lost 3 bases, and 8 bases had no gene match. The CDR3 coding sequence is TGTGCTAGTGGTTTCTTAGCGGGAGATAGCTATGAGCAGTTCTTC. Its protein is CASGFLAGDSYEQFF.

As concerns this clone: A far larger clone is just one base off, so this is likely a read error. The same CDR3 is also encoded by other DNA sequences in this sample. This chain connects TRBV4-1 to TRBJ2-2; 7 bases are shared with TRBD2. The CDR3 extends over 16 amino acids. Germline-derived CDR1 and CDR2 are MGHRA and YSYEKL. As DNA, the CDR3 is TGCGCCAGCAGCCAAGATCACAGCGGGAACACTGGGGAGCTGTTTTTT. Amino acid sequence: CASSQDHSGNTGELFF.

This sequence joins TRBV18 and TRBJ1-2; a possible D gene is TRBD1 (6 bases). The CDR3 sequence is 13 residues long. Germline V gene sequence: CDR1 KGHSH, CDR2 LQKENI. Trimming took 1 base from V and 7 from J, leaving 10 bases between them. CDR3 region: CASSPQQGRGYTF. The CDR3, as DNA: TGTGCCAGCTCACCACAACAGGGACGTGGCTACACCTTC.